This T cell receptor beta chain derives from a study of blood T cell repertoires in COVID-19. Study background: There were acute and convalescent COVID-19 samples, and they came from the United States, Italy and Spain. PBMCs, B-cell-depleted T cells, or T cells were the source of the cDNA or gDNA that made up the material.

In the source study's methods: For nucleated cells, counts were estimated from reference gene primer amplification. Data came from immunoSEQ multiplex PCR; TCRdb stores just in-frame clones and leaves some out. That table is the source of V, J and clone size, and D and trimming were worked out from the DNA. This table has 30,000 or so clones, 84% appearing once. Germline values: CDR1 LNHDA, CDR2 SQIVND (reference sequence). The CDR3 sequence is 14 residues long. Unmatched junction bases numbered 6, after V lost 5 bases and J lost 10 bases. This receptor was identified in an elderly man with active COVID-19. The rearrangement joins TRBV19 to TRBJ1-6, with TRBD1 matching over 9 bases. Sequencing was performed on peripheral blood. The CDR3 nucleotides read TGTGCCAGTAGTGTGGACAGGGGTCCCTCACCCCTCCACTTT. It yields the protein CASSVDRGPSPLHF.